This passage covers 23 T cell receptor beta chains from one sample sequenced in a study of shared clonotypes between healthy human individuals. Assay used: immunoSEQ multiplex PCR; TCRdb lists only in-frame clones, some missing. This sample has hundreds of thousands of clones; around 79% occur once, and the top ten carry over 10%. Sequencing was carried out using PBMCs. All receptors derive from a woman in her 40s in good health. Some clones in this sample may be carry-over from other donors' samples.

V usage is TRBV7-9 and J usage is TRBJ2-1; either TRBD1 or TRBD2 may fit D (5 bases each). The CDR3 is 14 amino acids. Germline V gene lookup returns CDR1 SEHNR and CDR2 FQNEAQ (reference sequence). Trimming took off 8 bases at V and 9 bases at J, with 20 bases between the two ends. CDR3: CASGIRDATLEQFF. The CDR3 nucleotides are TGTGCCAGCGGCATCCGGGACGCTACCCTTGAGCAGTTCTTC.

The chain recombines TRBV5-1 with TRBJ2-7, with a tentative D call TRBD2 (5 bases). Trimming removed 5 bases at V and 7 bases at J, with 13 bases between. CDR1 SGHRS and CDR2 YFSETQ come from the germline V gene. The CDR3 length is 12 residues. CDR3 residues: CASRRGLGEQYF. The CDR3, as DNA: TGCGCCAGCAGGAGAGGGCTCGGGGAGCAGTACTTC.

V gene TRBV19 combines with J gene TRBJ1-5, with 7 bases identical to TRBD1. The CDR3 consists of 15 residues. Germline V gene lookup returns CDR1 LNHDA and CDR2 SQIVND (reference sequence). V lost 6 bases and J lost 1; bases outside the gene matches: 6. The CDR3 spells CASRQPGGSNQPQHF. The CDR3 DNA reads as TGTGCCAGTAGGCAACCAGGGGGGAGCAATCAGCCCCAGCATTTT. The full variable domain, its missing parts supplied by reference TRBV19 and TRBJ1-5, is DGGITQSPKYLFRKEGQNVTLSCEQNLNHDAMYWYRQDPGQGLRLIYYSQIVNDFQKGDIAEGYSVSREKKESFPLTVTSAQKNPTAFYLCASRQPGGSNQPQHFGDGTRLSIL.

This clone was seen once. The gene calls are TRBV5-1 and TRBJ2-3, with 10 positions matching TRBD2. Germline loops: CDR1 SGHRS, CDR2 YFSETQ. Losses at the gene ends were 0 bases for V and 4 bases for J; bases not matched to a gene: 5. The CDR3 is 16 residues long. The DNA of the CDR3 is TGCGCCAGCAGCTTGGCAACTAGCGGGACCGCAGATACGCAGTATTTT. Translation gives CASSLATSGTADTQYF.

The gene calls are TRBV28 and TRBJ1-1; D unresolved. Germline V CDR1 and CDR2: MDHEN, SYDVKM. The ends were cut back, 1 base at V and 8 bases at J, with 8 bases in the middle. This CDR3 region has 12 residues. The CDR3 DNA reads TGTGCCAGCAGTTTATCACAGATGGAAGCTTTCTTT. Its translation: CASSLSQMEAFF.

This rearrangement joins TRBV18 to TRBJ1-5; D is perhaps TRBD1 (6 bases). V shed 1 base and J shed 10 bases, with 14 bases lying between them. The CDR3 has 14 amino acids. Germline V lookup: CDR1 KGHSH, CDR2 LQKENI. The CDR3 is CASSPLQGLYPQHF. CDR3 nucleotide sequence: TGTGCCAGCTCACCACTCCAGGGGTTGTATCCCCAGCATTTT.

The rearrangement joins TRBV6-6 to TRBJ2-3, with TRBD2 identical over 7 bases. The CDR3 runs to 16 residues. The V and J ends lost 0 bases and 1 base, in that order; junction bases with no gene match: 4. The germline V gene has CDR1 MNHNY and CDR2 SVGAGI (reference sequence). The CDR3 is CASSYSASGRTDTQYF. The CDR3 DNA is TGTGCCAGCAGTTACTCGGCTAGCGGTCGCACAGATACGCAGTATTTT.

The chain carries TRBV7-2 and TRBJ1-2; possible D gene TRBD1, 5 bases. This CDR3 has 14 residues. Between the trimmed V and J ends, which lost 1 base and 3 bases, there was a span of 9 bases. Per germline, CDR1 SGHTA and CDR2 FQGNSA. The CDR3 is CASSLDGGYYGYTF. CDR3 nucleotide sequence: TGTGCCAGCAGCTTAGATGGGGGTTACTATGGCTACACCTTC.

The chain combines TRBV11-2 with TRBJ2-5; TRBD2 is a possible D gene (5 bases). Trimming removed 1 base from V and 2 bases from J, with 14 bases in between. In germline, CDR1 is SGHAT, CDR2 FQNNGV. This CDR3 contains 16 residues. DNA for the CDR3: TGTGCCAGCAGCTTAGGGGATCCGGGATATCAAGAGACCCAGTACTTC. Translation gives CASSLGDPGYQETQYF.

This sequence joins TRBV15 and TRBJ1-4; TRBD1 might be the D (6 bases). Germline V gives CDR1 LNHNV, CDR2 YYDKDF (reference sequence). The V gene lost 6 bases and the J gene lost 2 bases, with 10 bases spanning the gap. The CDR3 has 14 residues. The CDR3 DNA reads as TGTGCCACCAGTGGGGGGCGGACTAATGAAAAACTGTTTTTT. This codes for CATSGGRTNEKLFF.

The chain is built from TRBV13 and TRBJ1-1, with unresolved D. The CDR3 sequence is 14 residues long. Looked up from germline, CDR1 is PRHDT and CDR2 is FYEKMQ (reference sequence). The V gene lost 0 bases and the J gene lost 0 bases, with 5 bases spanning the gap. The CDR3 DNA sequence: TGTGCCAGCAGCTTAGGCAGCATGAACACTGAAGCTTTCTTT. Residues: CASSLGSMNTEAFF.

On this clone itself: One end of the junction varies from germline; a read error may be responsible. The V and J genes are TRBV4-3 and TRBJ1-1; maybe TRBD1 (5 bases). CDR1 and CDR2 (germline): LGHNA, YSLEER. The CDR3 spans 12 residues. The CDR3, as DNA: TGCGCCAGCAGCCACGCTGGGACCCCCCTTGGATTT. Translated: CASSHAGTPLGF.

The genes are TRBV5-4 and TRBJ2-1; 13 positions agree with TRBD2. V was clipped by 2 bases and J by 6 bases; unmatched bases: 2. Per germline, CDR1 SGHNT and CDR2 YYREEE (reference sequence). This CDR3 comprises 15 residues. CDR3: CASSLGLAGVNEQFF. DNA for the CDR3: TGTGCCAGCAGCTTAGGACTAGCGGGAGTCAATGAGCAGTTCTTC.

This clone came up once. CDR3 in DNA: TGCAGCGTTGAGGGCAGGGGGACTCCCGGGGAGCTGTTTTTT. The encoded protein is CSVEGRGTPGELFF. This chain links TRBV29-1 with TRBJ2-2; D is possibly TRBD1 (7 bases). In germline, CDR1 is SQVTM, CDR2 ANQGSEA. The CDR3 loop spans 14 amino acids. Trimming left V 3 bases short and J 6 bases short, with 14 bases between.

Points on this clone: Other DNA variants within this sample encode the same CDR3. The rearrangement links TRBV29-1 to TRBJ2-1; D is perhaps TRBD1 (5 bases). The CDR3 runs to 12 residues. The germline CDR1 and CDR2 sequences are SQVTM and ANQGSEA. Trimming removed 3 bases at V and 6 bases at J, with 9 bases between. CDR3 DNA sequence: TGCAGCGTTGATAGGGGCCCCAATGAGCAGTTCTTC. Protein product: CSVDRGPNEQFF.

Points on this clone: Only one base separates this from a far larger clonotype, so it likely reflects a read error. J is TRBJ1-4 and V is TRBV14; no clear D gene. Looked up from germline, CDR1 is SGHDN and CDR2 is FVKESK. The CDR3 is 14 amino acids. CDR3 coding DNA: TGTGCCAGCAGCCAATTAGTGTCGGCGAGGGAACTGGTTTTT. Its translation: CASSQLVSARELVF.

The genes are TRBV7-8 and TRBJ2-1; 10 bases map to TRBD2. The CDR3 contains 16 residues. With 6 bases clipped from V and 8 bases from J, the junction kept 13 bases outside the gene matches. CDR1 SGHVS and CDR2 FQNEAQ come from the germline V gene. The CDR3 bases are TGTGCCAGCAGTGTGCTAGCGGGAGCCCCGGGCGATGAGCAGTTCTTC. It yields the protein CASSVLAGAPGDEQFF.

This chain uses TRBV4-2 with TRBJ2-7; TRBD2 agrees at 13 bases. Germline-derived CDR1 and CDR2 are LGHNA and YNFKEQ. The length of the CDR3 is 20 residues. V trimming: 0 bases; J trimming: 4 bases; junction bases outside the gene matches: 15. The chain's CDR3 is CASSQDKRYGLAGAGYEQYF. The CDR3 DNA reads as TGTGCCAGCAGCCAAGATAAGCGCTACGGACTAGCGGGAGCGGGGTACGAGCAGTACTTC.

Note on this clone: One base separates it from a far larger clone, so it is likely a read error. The rearrangement uses TRBV18 and TRBJ1-1; the D gene is possibly TRBD1 (5 bases). Germline V CDR1 and CDR2: KGHSH, LQKENI. The CDR3 has 17 amino acids. As DNA, the CDR3 is TGTGCCAGCTTACCAGTGCATCGGGACTCGAGAGCAACTGAAGCTTTCTTT. Its translation: CASLPVHRDSRATEAFF.

The rearrangement joins TRBV7-9 to TRBJ1-5; D uncertain. This CDR3 contains 17 residues. CDR1 SEHNR and CDR2 FQNEAQ come from the germline V gene (reference sequence). Trimming pared 2 bases from V and 4 bases from J, leaving 18 bases between. The CDR3 loop reads CASSLLPLPPANQPQHF. The CDR3 DNA sequence: TGTGCCAGCAGCTTACTACCTTTGCCCCCAGCTAATCAGCCCCAGCATTTT.

The CDR3 is CASSPLQGRTEAFF. CDR3 nucleotides: TGTGCCAGCAGTCCTTTACAGGGGCGCACTGAAGCTTTCTTT. V gene TRBV28 combines with J gene TRBJ1-1, with TRBD1 identical over 7 bases. There are 14 residues in the CDR3. The V segment lost 5 bases and the J segment 4 bases; nucleotides outside the gene matches: 7. In germline, CDR1 is MDHEN, CDR2 SYDVKM. Filled out from reference TRBV28 and TRBJ1-1, the complete variable domain reads DVKVTQSSRYLVKRTGEKVFLECVQDMDHENMFWYRQDPGLGLRLIYFSYDVKMKEKGDIPEGYSVSREKKERFSLILESASTNQTSMYLCASSPLQGRTEAFFGQGTRLTVV.

Turning to this clone: The same CDR3 is also encoded by other DNA sequences in this sample. The chain combines TRBV5-6 with TRBJ2-7, with TRBD1 as a possible D gene (6 bases). The ends were cut back, 0 bases at V and 5 bases at J, with 9 bases in the middle. CDR1 and CDR2 (germline): SGHDT, YYEEEE. The CDR3 is 13 residues long. The CDR3 loop reads CASSLAGGNEQYF. The CDR3 nucleotides are TGTGCCAGCAGCTTGGCTGGGGGCAACGAGCAGTACTTC.

The chain uses TRBV2 and TRBJ2-3; possibly TRBD2 for D (5 bases). This CDR3 has 13 residues. Germline CDR1 reads SNHLY; CDR2 reads FYNNEI. The V gene lost 10 bases and the J gene lost 4 bases, with 15 bases spanning the gap. This CDR3 reads CAIPGSVADTQYF. DNA for the CDR3: TGTGCCATACCGGGATCGGTTGCAGATACGCAGTATTTT.